These 15 T cell receptor beta chains share one sample of origin, sequenced in a study of identical twins. TCRdb recomputed calls from the 5' RACE reads with MiXCR, one row per CDR3 protein. The sample gives under 350,000 distinct CDR3 sequences, 8% to 9.5% of which show up once; roughly 7% is in the top ten. This sample also appeared in a second study, on yellow fever vaccine responses in identical twins.

Material for sequencing was CD8+ T cells sorted from blood. Receptor source: a woman aged 18-30 years in good health.

The chain joins TRBV7-9 to TRBJ2-3; TRBD2 matches 10 bases. CDR1 SEHNR and CDR2 FQNEAQ come from the germline V gene (reference sequence). With 7 bases clipped from V and 2 bases from J, the junction kept 6 bases outside the gene matches. This CDR3 is 15 amino acids long. The CDR3 region is CASTELAGNTDTQYF. CDR3 coding DNA: TGTGCCAGCACCGAACTAGCGGGAAACACAGATACGCAGTATTTT.

There are a few counts of this clonotype. CDR3 coding DNA: TGTGCCTGGAGTGTTCTCGCGGACTCCTACAATGAGCAGTTCTTC. As protein: CAWSVLADSYNEQFF. The chain has TRBV30 and TRBJ2-1; D gene uncertain. Germline V CDR1 and CDR2: GTSNPN, SVGIG (reference sequence). V gave up 0 bases and J gave up 0 bases, with 9 bases separating them. CDR3 length: 15 residues.

This clonotype occurred a few times. The V call is TRBV11-2, the J call TRBJ2-2; D call uncertain. This CDR3 is 14 amino acids long. Trimming cost V 3 bases and J 6 bases, with 11 bases left between them. Germline assignment: CDR1 SGHAT and CDR2 FQNNGV. CDR3 in amino acids: CASSFGVRSGELFF. The CDR3 bases are TGTGCCAGCAGCTTTGGGGTTCGGTCCGGGGAGCTGTTTTTT.

This chain connects TRBV4-3 to TRBJ1-1, with no clear D. The CDR3 loop spans 14 amino acids. V shed 4 bases and J shed 8 bases, with 17 bases lying between them. Germline CDR1 LGHNA, CDR2 YSLEER. CDR3 region: CASSLRTGPKEAFF. DNA for the CDR3: TGCGCCAGCAGCCTCAGGACGGGCCCGAAAGAAGCTTTCTTT.

This clonotype has a handful of counts. This chain connects TRBV27 to TRBJ2-7; 7 nucleotides match TRBD2. This CDR3 has 14 amino acids. V lost 6 bases and J lost 3; bases outside the gene matches: 8. The germline CDR1 and CDR2 sequences are MNHEY and SMNVEV (reference sequence). The CDR3 nucleotides are TGTGCCAGCAGGAGAGGTGGGGGGGTCTACGAGCAGTACTTC. It yields the protein CASRRGGGVYEQYF.

Ten or more counts support this clonotype. The rearrangement joins TRBV7-9 to TRBJ2-1; D possibly corresponds to TRBD2 (5 bases). This CDR3 comprises 14 residues. Germline V CDR1 and CDR2: SEHNR, FQNEAQ (reference sequence). The germline V and J ends were trimmed by 6 bases and 2 bases, with 11 bases remaining between them. DNA for the CDR3: TGTGCCAGCAGACCCGAGGGCCCCTACAATGAGCAGTTCTTC. Translation gives CASRPEGPYNEQFF.

V gene TRBV5-1 combines with J gene TRBJ2-5, with 10 bases fitting TRBD2. CDR3 length: 18 residues. Germline loops: CDR1 SGHRS, CDR2 YFSETQ. The trim removed 2 bases at V and 2 bases at J, leaving 12 bases unmatched. The CDR3 bases are TGCGCCAGCAGCTTTAGTCCTAGCGGGAGTTTAGGGCAAGAGACCCAGTACTTC. This encodes CASSFSPSGSLGQETQYF.

In this sample, this clonotype turned up many times. J is TRBJ2-7 and V is TRBV7-9; D call uncertain. Trimming stripped 2 bases from V and 2 bases from J, with 4 bases between. Germline assignment: CDR1 SEHNR and CDR2 FQNEAQ (reference sequence). The CDR3 has 12 residues. Here the CDR3 reads CASSLLPYEQYF. The CDR3 coding sequence is TGTGCCAGCAGCTTATTGCCCTACGAGCAGTACTTC.

There are a few counts of this clonotype. The chain employs TRBV13 and TRBJ2-3; D unclear. Between the trimmed V and J ends, which lost 1 base and 1 base, there was a span of 9 bases. This CDR3 is built from 15 residues. Germline CDR1 is PRHDT and CDR2 is FYEKMQ (reference sequence). CDR3 nucleotides: TGTGCCAGCAGCTTAGCCCCGGGTCGCACAGATACGCAGTATTTT. It specifies CASSLAPGRTDTQYF.

This clonotype has a handful of counts. No DNA is shown, since the ends of the CDR3 on it are uncertain; the CDR3 is the one TCRdb lists. V is TRBV4-1 and J is TRBJ2-2; the D call TRBD2 from the table was never checked on the DNA. Germline values: CDR1 MGHRA, CDR2 YSYEKL. Inclusive of both ends, the CDR3 amounts to 21 amino acids. The CDR3 reads CASSQDSGTSAEINTGELFFF.

This clonotype turned up a few times. V gene TRBV27 combines with J gene TRBJ2-2, with no clear D. V gave up 3 bases and J gave up 0 bases, with 20 bases separating them. Per germline, CDR1 MNHEY and CDR2 SMNVEV (reference sequence). The CDR3 has 19 amino acids. The CDR3 nucleotides read TGTGCCAGCAGTTTCGGGTCAATATGGACGACCGCGAACACCGGGGAGCTGTTTTTT. It encodes CASSFGSIWTTANTGELFF.

The V gene is TRBV4-1, the J gene TRBJ2-7; no definite D call. Trimming cost V 2 bases and J 2 bases, with 13 bases left between them. CDR1 is MGHRA and CDR2 is YSYEKL in the germline V gene. The CDR3 consists of 15 residues. The CDR3 DNA reads TGCGCCAGCAGCCAAATTCTAGGGCCTACCTACGAGCAGTACTTC. It translates to CASSQILGPTYEQYF.

This clonotype was seen only a few times. V and J are TRBV4-1 and TRBJ1-1, with D unresolved. The CDR3 consists of 15 residues. CDR1 MGHRA and CDR2 YSYEKL come from the germline V gene. V shed 2 bases and J shed 2 bases, with 12 bases lying between them. CDR3 DNA sequence: TGCGCCAGCAGCCAACTCGGACGGGAAAACACTGAAGCTTTCTTT. Translated: CASSQLGRENTEAFF.

The chain employs TRBV18 and TRBJ2-1, with 7 bases fitting TRBD2. Germline CDR1 reads KGHSH; CDR2 reads LQKENI. V dropped 1 base and J dropped 7; count of bases not matched to a gene: 16. The CDR3 loop spans 18 amino acids. The CDR3 DNA sequence: TGTGCCAGCTCACCACTCCCGGCTGGTCGGCTAGCGGAAAATGAGCAGTTCTTC. This encodes CASSPLPAGRLAENEQFF. Variable domain in full (rest from reference TRBV18 and TRBJ2-1): NAGVMQNPRHLVRRRGQEARLRCSPMKGHSHVYWYRQLPEEGLKFMVYLQKENIIDESGMPKERFSAEFPKEGPSILRIQQVVRGDSAAYFCASSPLPAGRLAENEQFFGPGTRLTVL.

This clonotype was detected many times. This rearrangement joins TRBV4-2 to TRBJ2-7; TRBD2 agrees at 9 bases. J lost 7 bases, V lost 1 base, and 11 bases had no gene match. The germline V gene encodes CDR1 LGHNA and CDR2 YNFKEQ. This CDR3 comprises 16 residues. The CDR3 loop reads CASSQVDSGRAEEQYF. CDR3 DNA: TGTGCCAGCAGCCAAGTCGATAGCGGGAGAGCTGAAGAGCAGTACTTC.